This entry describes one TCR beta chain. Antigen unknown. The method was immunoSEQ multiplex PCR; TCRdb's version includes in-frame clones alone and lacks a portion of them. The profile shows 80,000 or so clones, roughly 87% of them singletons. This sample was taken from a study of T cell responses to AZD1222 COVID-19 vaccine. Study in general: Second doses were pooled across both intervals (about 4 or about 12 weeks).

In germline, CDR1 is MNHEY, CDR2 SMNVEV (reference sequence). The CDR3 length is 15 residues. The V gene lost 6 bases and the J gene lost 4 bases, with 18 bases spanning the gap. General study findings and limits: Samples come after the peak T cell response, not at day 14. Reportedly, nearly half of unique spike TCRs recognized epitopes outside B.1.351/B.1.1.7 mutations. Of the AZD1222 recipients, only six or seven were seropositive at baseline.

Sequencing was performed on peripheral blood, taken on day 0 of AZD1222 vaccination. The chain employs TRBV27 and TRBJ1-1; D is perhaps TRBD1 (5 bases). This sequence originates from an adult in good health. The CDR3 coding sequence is TGTGCCAGCAGCCAAACTTCGGGACGGATCACTGAAGCTTTCTTT. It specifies CASSQTSGRITEAFF.